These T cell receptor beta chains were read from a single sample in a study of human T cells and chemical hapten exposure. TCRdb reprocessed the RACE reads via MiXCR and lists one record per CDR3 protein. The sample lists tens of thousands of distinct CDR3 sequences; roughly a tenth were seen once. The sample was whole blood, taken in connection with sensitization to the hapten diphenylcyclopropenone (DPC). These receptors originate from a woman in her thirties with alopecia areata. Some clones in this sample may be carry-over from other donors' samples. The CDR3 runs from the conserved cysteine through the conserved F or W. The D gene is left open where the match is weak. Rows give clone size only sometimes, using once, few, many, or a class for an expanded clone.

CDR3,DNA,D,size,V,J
CASSQVGQGAYYGYTF,TGCGCCAGCAGCCAAGTAGGACAGGGGGCGTACTATGGCTACACCTTC,TRBD1,many,TRBV4-1,TRBJ1-2
CASSVGRGGVTPGELFF,TGTGCCAGCAGCGTAGGGCGGGGAGGGGTTACGCCCGGGGAGCTGTTTTTT,TRBD2,-,TRBV9,TRBJ2-2
CASSVGATRTGELFF,TGTGCCAGCAGCGTAGGGGCTACTCGAACCGGGGAGCTGTTTTTT,-,many,TRBV9,TRBJ2-2
CASTTQGPTNYGYTF,TGTGCCAGCACCACCCAGGGACCTACTAACTATGGCTACACCTTC,-,-,TRBV28,TRBJ1-2
CASSDSITQPNLEAFF,TGTGCCAGCAGTGACTCGATTACACAGCCTAATCTCGAAGCTTTCTTT,-,many,TRBV6-4,TRBJ1-1
CSAGGGPQEAYEQYF,TGCAGTGCTGGGGGTGGGCCCCAAGAGGCCTACGAGCAGTACTTC,-,many,TRBV20-1,TRBJ2-7
CASSGTTYGYTF,TGTGCCTCCTCCGGGACAACCTATGGCTACACCTTC,-,-,TRBV2,TRBJ1-2
CASSSRDLVSYNEQFF,TGTGCCAGCAGCTCCAGGGACCTCGTCTCCTACAATGAGCAGTTCTTC,-,once,TRBV9,TRBJ2-1
CASSPRQGYGYTF,TGCGCCAGCAGCCCACGACAAGGCTATGGCTACACCTTC,-,few,TRBV5-1,TRBJ1-2
CASSYEGISGNTIYF,TGTGCCAGCAGTTACGAGGGCATCTCTGGAAACACCATATATTTT,-,many,TRBV6-6,TRBJ1-3
CASSFRDQGNEQFF,TGCGCCAGCAGCTTTAGGGATCAGGGGAATGAGCAGTTCTTC,-,-,TRBV5-1,TRBJ2-1